This passage covers 17 T cell receptor beta chains from one sample sequenced in a study of T cell changes during pregnancy in multiple sclerosis. Sequencing was performed with immunoSEQ multiplex PCR; in TCRdb, only in-frame clones are kept and a portion is missing. Here the sample spans 70,000 to 95,000 clones, about 93% being singletons. Here the sequenced sample was peripheral blood, taken in the first trimester of pregnancy. The source is a female donor with multiple sclerosis, enrolled in a pregnancy study.

V usage is TRBV6-1 and J usage is TRBJ1-2; 8 nucleotides match TRBD1. J gave up 8 bases and V 6 bases, and 11 bases lay outside the gene matches. The CDR3 covers 14 residues. Germline V gene lookup returns CDR1 MNHNS and CDR2 SASEGT. Here the CDR3 DNA reads TGTGCCAGCAGCGGAACCAACAGGGGGTACGGCTACACCTTC. Its protein is CASSGTNRGYGYTF.

The CDR3, as DNA: TGTGCCAGCAGTTGGTCTTCTGGGAGCGATCAGCCCCAGCATTTT. Translated: CASSWSSGSDQPQHF. The genes are TRBV6-1 and TRBJ1-5, with unresolved D. V lost 5 bases and J lost 5, with 16 bases in between. The CDR3 has 15 amino acids. Germline values: CDR1 MNHNS, CDR2 SASEGT.

This rearrangement joins TRBV6-5 to TRBJ2-7; 8 bases are shared with TRBD1. V lost 1 base to trimming and J lost 6 bases; unmatched junction nucleotides: 8. Germline CDR1 MNHEY, CDR2 SVGAGI. This CDR3 spans 15 amino acids. In DNA, the CDR3 is TGTGCCAGCAGTTACTTTGCGAACAGGGGGGTCGAGCAGTACTTC. Its protein is CASSYFANRGVEQYF.

V gene TRBV6-1 combines with J gene TRBJ2-6; no clear D. The germline V and J ends were trimmed by 8 bases and 4 bases, with 6 bases remaining between them. The germline V gene has CDR1 MNHNS and CDR2 SASEGT. The CDR3 sequence is 12 residues long. CDR3 region: CASSIGANVLTF. The CDR3 DNA is TGTGCCAGCTCTATCGGGGCCAACGTCCTGACTTTC.

V and J are TRBV9 and TRBJ2-2; the match to TRBD2 covers 9 bases. The ends lost 3 bases at V and 4 bases at J; junction bases unmatched: 10. This CDR3 has 17 residues. Per the germline V gene, CDR1 is SGDLS and CDR2 is YYNGEE. CDR3 loop: CASSAPRGSGGTGELFF. The CDR3 DNA sequence: TGTGCCAGCAGCGCCCCCCGGGGTAGCGGGGGCACCGGGGAGCTGTTTTTT.

The CDR3 coding sequence is TGTGCCAGCAGCGCCGGTGGGACAGCAGGGCAGCCCCAGCATTTT. Encoded protein: CASSAGGTAGQPQHF. V gene TRBV9 combines with J gene TRBJ1-5; 7 bases map to TRBD1. This CDR3 has 15 amino acids. V lost 3 bases and J lost 7; bases outside the gene matches: 10. Germline assignment: CDR1 SGDLS and CDR2 YYNGEE.

The chain has TRBV9 and TRBJ2-7, with 8 bases lining up with TRBD1. J was trimmed by 4 bases and V by 3 bases; bases with no gene match: 6. There are 14 residues in the CDR3. Germline values: CDR1 SGDLS, CDR2 YYNGEE. DNA for the CDR3: TGTGCCAGCAGCGCACCGGGACAGGAGTACGAGCAGTACTTC. Translating it yields CASSAPGQEYEQYF.

The chain has TRBV7-2 and TRBJ1-2, with a tentative D call TRBD1 (5 bases). V gave up 2 bases and J gave up 3 bases, with 13 bases separating them. Germline V gene sequence: CDR1 SGHTA, CDR2 FQGNSA. This CDR3 region has 15 residues. The CDR3 protein is CASSLSPGGYYGYTF. In nucleotides, the CDR3 is TGTGCCAGCAGCTTATCCCCGGGGGGATACTATGGCTACACCTTC.

The CDR3 loop is CASSLGRLGGTGELFF. Written as DNA, the CDR3 is TGCGCCAGCAGCTTGGGCAGGCTGGGTGGCACCGGGGAGCTGTTTTTT. The chain employs TRBV5-1 and TRBJ2-2; D is uncertain. CDR1 SGHRS and CDR2 YFSETQ come from the germline V gene. The CDR3 spans 16 residues. V gave up 0 bases and J gave up 4 bases, with 13 bases separating them.

The V gene is TRBV4-1, the J gene TRBJ1-4; 7 positions agree with TRBD1. The V gene's germline CDR1 is MGHRA and CDR2 YSYEKL. This CDR3 contains 15 residues. V shed 3 bases and J 8 bases; nucleotides not matched to a gene: 9. The CDR3 DNA follows: TGCGCCAGCAGCCATCACAGGGGAAATGAAGAAAAACTGTTTTTT. This translates into CASSHHRGNEEKLFF.

This clone has only one observation. V usage is TRBV4-1 and J usage is TRBJ1-2; D gene unclear. The CDR3 runs 15 residues. Germline values: CDR1 MGHRA, CDR2 YSYEKL. The germline V and J ends were trimmed by 0 bases and 2 bases, with 10 bases remaining between them. The CDR3 sequence: CASSQDTSPNYGYTF. The CDR3 nucleotides read TGCGCCAGCAGCCAAGATACCAGTCCCAACTATGGCTACACCTTC.

The chain couples TRBV5-1 to TRBJ2-2, with TRBD2 identical over 10 bases. This CDR3 has 16 residues. The junction had 5 bases not matched to a gene; V was cut back by 5 bases and J by 1 base. Germline V gene lookup returns CDR1 SGHRS and CDR2 YFSETQ. As DNA, the CDR3 is TGCGCCAGCAGACTGCTAGCGGGGGTGAACACCGGGGAGCTGTTTTTT. Protein sequence: CASRLLAGVNTGELFF.

This rearrangement joins TRBV5-6 to TRBJ1-2; D remains unclear. The germline V and J ends were trimmed by 2 bases and 0 bases, with 8 bases remaining between them. CDR1 and CDR2 from the germline V gene are SGHDT and YYEEEE. This CDR3 is built from 14 residues. For the CDR3, the DNA is TGTGCCAGCAGCTTCTCGTCAGCTAACTATGGCTACACCTTC. Translation: CASSFSSANYGYTF.

The chain joins TRBV9 to TRBJ2-1; possible D gene TRBD1, 6 bases. V was cut by 3 bases and J by 4 bases, with 11 bases left in between. The CDR3 contains 14 residues. Per the germline V gene, CDR1 is SGDLS and CDR2 is YYNGEE. The CDR3, as DNA: TGTGCCAGCAGCGGCACGACAGGTTACAATGAGCAGTTCTTC. Its protein is CASSGTTGYNEQFF. The full variable domain, rest sourced from reference TRBV9 and TRBJ2-1, is DSGVTQTPKHLITATGQRVTLRCSPRSGDLSVYWYQQSLDQGLQFLIQYYNGEERAKGNILERFSAQQFPDLHSELNLSSLELGDSALYFCASSGTTGYNEQFFGPGTRLTVL.

The chain joins TRBV6-1 to TRBJ1-2; D perhaps matches TRBD1 (6 bases). The CDR3 spans 13 residues. Trimming shortened V by 2 bases and J by 4 bases, and 8 bases separated the two germline ends. The germline V gene encodes CDR1 MNHNS and CDR2 SASEGT. The CDR3 DNA reads TGTGCCAGCAGTGAAACACAGGGCTATGGCTACACCTTC. Translation: CASSETQGYGYTF.

This chain links TRBV6-5 with TRBJ1-1, with D possibly being TRBD1 (5 bases). Per the germline V gene, CDR1 is MNHEY and CDR2 is SVGAGI. V lost 6 bases to trimming and J lost 0 bases, with 8 bases between them. The CDR3 runs 13 residues. The CDR3 sequence: CASRQGLNTEAFF. Here the CDR3 DNA reads TGTGCCAGCAGGCAGGGCCTGAACACTGAAGCTTTCTTT.

The J gene is TRBJ1-2, the V gene TRBV30; possible D gene TRBD1, 6 bases. The V end was cut by 3 bases, the J end by 5 bases, with 13 bases between. This CDR3 is built from 13 residues. The V gene's germline CDR1 is GTSNPN and CDR2 SVGIG (reference sequence). This CDR3 reads CAWRYRVGYGYTF. The CDR3 DNA sequence: TGTGCCTGGAGGTACAGGGTTGGGTATGGCTACACCTTC.